This entry lists 11 T cell receptor beta chains sequenced from one sample in a study of T cell responses to AZD1222 COVID-19 vaccine. TCRdb keeps only in-frame clones here, not all; method: immunoSEQ multiplex PCR. This table has 68,000 or so clones, approximately 91% appearing once. The sample in question was peripheral blood, obtained on day 0 of AZD1222 vaccination. Source of these receptors: an adult in good health.

This clone was found once. This chain uses TRBV20-1 with TRBJ2-4; D call uncertain. This CDR3 comprises 16 residues. In germline, CDR1 is DFQATT, CDR2 SNEGSKA (reference sequence). V was trimmed by 3 bases and J by 0 bases, leaving 15 bases between them. Here the CDR3 reads CSASKSGSPAKNIQYF. DNA for the CDR3: TGCAGTGCTAGTAAATCTGGGTCACCAGCCAAAAACATTCAGTACTTC.

This clone was found a few times. The J gene is TRBJ2-6, the V gene TRBV5-1; the D is unclear. The CDR3 is 16 amino acids. Per germline, CDR1 SGHRS and CDR2 YFSETQ. V was trimmed by 4 bases and J by 0 bases, leaving 11 bases between them. The DNA of the CDR3 is TGCGCCAGCAGCCCCACCCCCAGCTCTGGGGCCAACGTCCTGACTTTC. Translation gives CASSPTPSSGANVLTF.

V usage is TRBV3-1 (or the pseudogene TRBV3-2) and J usage is TRBJ2-1, with no clear D. Trimming cost V 0 bases and J 2 bases, with 8 bases left between them. The CDR3 loop spans 15 amino acids. Germline CDR1 reads LGHDT; CDR2 reads YNNKEL (reference sequence). The CDR3 coding sequence is TGTGCCAGCAGCCAAGAGATAGCCCCCTACAATGAGCAGTTCTTC. Its translation is CASSQEIAPYNEQFF.

Here the CDR3 DNA reads TGTGCCTGGAAACAGGGGGCCGGTGAAAAACTGTTTTTT. Its protein product is CAWKQGAGEKLFF. The chain has TRBV30 and TRBJ1-4, with 9 bases that match TRBD1. CDR3 size: 13 residues. In germline, CDR1 is GTSNPN, CDR2 SVGIG (reference sequence). The V and J ends lost 4 bases and 7 bases, in that order; junction bases with no gene match: 4.

The chain uses TRBV28 and TRBJ1-2; TRBD1 matches 8 bases. Germline CDR1 reads MDHEN; CDR2 reads SYDVKM. Trimming at V came to 3 bases and at J to 4 bases, leaving 10 bases not matched to a gene. The CDR3 runs 16 residues. The CDR3 here is CASSFSDRVIIYGYTF. For the CDR3, the DNA is TGTGCCAGCAGTTTCTCGGACAGGGTCATTATCTATGGCTACACCTTC.

In DNA, the CDR3 is TGCGCCAGCAGTGAGTCGATTGAGCGATCACCCCTCCACTTT. Translating it yields CASSESIERSPLHF. J is TRBJ1-6 and V is TRBV10-1; no definite D call. The CDR3 spans 14 residues. The V and J ends lost 0 bases and 10 bases respectively, with 10 bases between them. Per germline, CDR1 WNHNN and CDR2 SYGVQD (reference sequence).

The V and J genes are TRBV4-3 and TRBJ1-3, with D possibly being TRBD1 (5 bases). The V gene's germline CDR1 is LGHNA and CDR2 YSLEER. Deletions cut 0 bases from V and 4 bases from J, with 16 bases between. The CDR3 is made up of 17 amino acids. The DNA of the CDR3 is TGCGCCAGCAGCCAAGACTCATTCGGGGGTGCCGGAAACACCATATATTTT. This encodes CASSQDSFGGAGNTIYF.

This chain connects TRBV19 to TRBJ1-5; 12 bases agree with TRBD1. V dropped 5 bases and J dropped 0; count of bases not matched to a gene: 5. CDR1 and CDR2 from the germline V gene are LNHDA and SQIVND (reference sequence). The CDR3 length is 17 residues. CDR3 sequence (DNA): TGTGCCAGTAGTGTAGGGACAGGGGGCATTAGCAATCAGCCCCAGCATTTT. This translates into CASSVGTGGISNQPQHF.

The J gene is TRBJ2-3, the V gene TRBV11-2; 8 nucleotides agree with TRBD1. CDR1 is SGHAT, CDR2 FQNNGV, per germline. V lost 4 bases and J lost 1; bases outside the gene matches: 10. This CDR3 comprises 17 residues. The CDR3 region has the DNA TGTGCCAGCAGCTCTACCACGGACAGGGACGGCACAGATACGCAGTATTTT. The encoded protein is CASSSTTDRDGTDTQYF.

J is TRBJ1-5 and V is TRBV7-2; the D gene is possibly TRBD1 (5 bases). V was clipped by 5 bases and J by 0 bases, with 8 bases between them. CDR3 length: 14 residues. Germline CDR1 and CDR2: SGHTA and FQGNSA. The CDR3 here is CASSPGPSNQPQHF. The CDR3 region has the DNA TGTGCCAGCAGCCCAGGGCCTAGCAATCAGCCCCAGCATTTT.

The rearrangement uses TRBV7-9 and TRBJ2-1; 8 bases are a match to TRBD1. The J segment lost 3 bases and the V segment lost 3 bases, leaving 4 bases of the junction unmatched. This CDR3 has 15 residues. Germline V gives CDR1 SEHNR, CDR2 FQNEAQ (reference sequence). The CDR3 sequence: CASSLGQDLYNEQFF. The CDR3 coding sequence is TGTGCCAGCAGCTTGGGACAGGACCTCTACAATGAGCAGTTCTTC.